Below, 11 T cell receptor beta chains from the same sample are listed, as sequenced in a study of cytomegalovirus exposure and HLA in healthy donors. PCR primers comprised 60 Vbeta and 13 Jbeta primers. Using immunoSEQ multiplex PCR, the repertoire was profiled, and TCRdb retains in-frame clones only, with some absent. This sample's clone table lists some 140,000 clones. Sequencing was done on a sample of PBMCs. The origin of the receptors is a woman aged 40 to 55 in good health and CMV-seronegative.

The chain joins TRBV7-9 to TRBJ1-2; the match to TRBD1 covers 7 bases. The CDR3 is 13 residues long. The germline V gene encodes CDR1 SEHNR and CDR2 FQNEAQ (reference sequence). Trimming cost V 4 bases and J 8 bases; bases outside gene matches: 7. The CDR3 loop reads CASSYDRARGYTF. CDR3 DNA: TGTGCCAGCAGCTATGACAGGGCCCGGGGCTACACCTTC.

The chain carries TRBV28 and TRBJ1-1; D gene unclear. The germline V and J ends were trimmed by 4 bases and 4 bases, with 16 bases remaining between them. Per germline, CDR1 MDHEN and CDR2 SYDVKM. The CDR3 is made up of 15 amino acids. The CDR3 spells CASSSPRKEGTEAFF. The CDR3 DNA follows: TGTGCCAGCAGTTCCCCGAGGAAAGAGGGCACTGAAGCTTTCTTT.

J is TRBJ2-5 and V is TRBV13, with 7 positions matching TRBD1. The J call may be in error: the DNA end matches TRBJ2-7 better. CDR3 length: 13 residues. From germline, CDR1 is PRHDT and CDR2 FYEKMQ (reference sequence). For the CDR3, the DNA is TGTGCCAGCAGCCGAGGGACAGTCTACGAGCAGTACTTC. This translates into CASSRGTVYEQYF.

This chain joins TRBV4-3 and TRBJ2-4; D perhaps matches TRBD1 (5 bases). With 1 base removed from V and 6 bases from J, the gap between germline ends came to 10 bases. Looked up from germline, CDR1 is LGHNA and CDR2 is YSLEER. The CDR3 covers 14 residues. CDR3 in DNA: TGCGCCAGCAGCCAAGGTCAGGGTGGAAACATTCAGTACTTC. Translation gives CASSQGQGGNIQYF.

The CDR3 here is CASSSKGEETQYF. In nucleotides, the CDR3 is TGTGCCAGCAGCTCCAAGGGGGAAGAGACCCAGTACTTC. This chain links TRBV5-4 with TRBJ2-5; D may be TRBD1 (6 bases). V gave up 3 bases and J gave up 3 bases, with 9 bases separating them. The CDR3 is made up of 13 amino acids. Germline V gene lookup returns CDR1 SGHNT and CDR2 YYREEE (reference sequence).

V usage is TRBV9 and J usage is TRBJ2-2; 10 bases fit TRBD2. Germline CDR1 SGDLS, CDR2 YYNGEE. Trimming removed 7 bases from V and 2 bases from J; junction bases left unmatched: 8. This CDR3 spans 16 amino acids. CDR3 residues: CASRGGTSVNTGELFF. CDR3 sequence (DNA): TGTGCCAGCCGCGGGGGGACTAGCGTTAACACCGGGGAGCTGTTTTTT. Using reference TRBV9 and TRBJ2-2 for the parts outside the CDR3, the full variable domain is DSGVTQTPKHLITATGQRVTLRCSPRSGDLSVYWYQQSLDQGLQFLIQYYNGEERAKGNILERFSAQQFPDLHSELNLSSLELGDSALYFCASRGGTSVNTGELFFGEGSRLTVL.

The chain employs TRBV9 and TRBJ2-5; perhaps TRBD1 as D (6 bases). The CDR3 contains 15 residues. V was clipped by 0 bases and J by 1 base, with 10 bases between them. Germline CDR1 SGDLS, CDR2 YYNGEE. CDR3 nucleotides: TGTGCCAGCAGCGTAGTGGGGGCCCTCCAAGAGACCCAGTACTTC. It yields the protein CASSVVGALQETQYF.

The chain has TRBV6-1 and TRBJ1-5; D gene uncertain. Germline loops: CDR1 MNHNS, CDR2 SASEGT. The ends were cut back, 2 bases at V and 5 bases at J, with 7 bases in the middle. The CDR3 has 13 residues. The CDR3 is CASSEHRDQPQHF. The CDR3 nucleotides are TGTGCCAGCAGTGAACACAGAGATCAGCCCCAGCATTTT.

Worth noting for this clone: The sample holds other DNA sequences that translate to the same CDR3. The V call is TRBV7-9, the J call TRBJ1-4, with 7 positions matching TRBD1. In germline, CDR1 is SEHNR, CDR2 FQNEAQ (reference sequence). V lost 2 bases to trimming and J lost 5 bases; unmatched junction nucleotides: 2. The CDR3 runs to 14 residues. CDR3: CASSLRQGNEKLFF. In nucleotides, the CDR3 is TGTGCCAGCAGCTTAAGACAGGGCAATGAAAAACTGTTTTTT.

This chain connects TRBV28 to TRBJ2-1; 12 bases are a match to TRBD1. The CDR3 loop spans 13 amino acids. Germline V CDR1 and CDR2: MDHEN, SYDVKM. The CDR3, as DNA: TGTGCGGGAGGGACAGGGGGCCGGGATGAGCAGTTCTTC. Translating gives CAGGTGGRDEQFF.

The genes are TRBV7-2 and TRBJ2-1; TRBD2 matches at 9 bases. V lost 6 bases, J lost 14 bases, and 14 bases stayed unmatched. Per germline, CDR1 SGHTA and CDR2 FQGNSA. CDR3 length: 14 residues. For the CDR3, the DNA is TGTGCCAGCAGTCCCCGACTAGCGGAGATGCAGGAGTTCTTC. Translating gives CASSPRLAEMQEFF.